One sample yielded the 22 T cell receptor beta chains listed below, sequenced in a study of shared clonotypes between healthy human individuals. Profiled with immunoSEQ multiplex PCR; TCRdb holds only in-frame clones, not every one. The repertoire holds about 100,000 clones, approximately 70% seen once, with approximately 23% in the top ten. The specimen sequenced was memory CD8+ T cells sorted from blood. This sample's subset: CD45RO+ cells pooled with CCR7-negative TemRA cells. Receptors originate from a woman aged 30 to 39 in good health.

In regard to this clone: The same CDR3 can be traced to other DNA sequences in this sample. The rearrangement links TRBV14 to TRBJ2-6; D possibly corresponds to TRBD1 (5 bases). Germline loops: CDR1 SGHDN, CDR2 FVKESK. CDR3 length: 16 amino acids. Between the trimmed V and J ends, which lost 1 base and 0 bases, there was a span of 7 bases. CDR3: CASSQGGYSGANVLTF. CDR3 DNA: TGTGCCAGCAGCCAAGGGGGCTACTCTGGGGCCAACGTCCTGACTTTC.

The rearrangement links TRBV13 to TRBJ2-7; 9 bases are a match to TRBD2. This CDR3 contains 15 residues. Trimming took 1 base from V and 2 from J; bases not matched to a gene: 3. Per the germline V gene, CDR1 is PRHDT and CDR2 is FYEKMQ (reference sequence). The chain's CDR3 is CASSLAGTSTYEQYF. The CDR3, as DNA: TGTGCCAGCAGCTTAGCTGGGACTAGCACCTACGAGCAGTACTTC.

DNA of the CDR3: TGTGCCAGCAGCTTTGGGACAGCCAACAATGAGCAGTTCTTC. It is translated as CASSFGTANNEQFF. This chain connects TRBV5-4 to TRBJ2-1; 7 bases are a match to TRBD1. The CDR3 totals 14 residues. The J segment lost 5 bases and the V segment lost 2 bases, leaving 4 bases of the junction unmatched. The V gene's germline CDR1 is SGHNT and CDR2 YYREEE (reference sequence).

The chain links TRBV25-1 to TRBJ2-1; perhaps TRBD2 as D (5 bases). This CDR3 is 16 amino acids long. V dropped 0 bases and J dropped 3 bases, with 12 bases sitting between them. CDR1 and CDR2 from the germline V gene are MGHDK and SYGVNS. CDR3 region: CASSEYPREGYNEQFF. In DNA, the CDR3 is TGTGCCAGCAGTGAATATCCGAGAGAGGGCTACAATGAGCAGTTCTTC.

The chain is built from TRBV5-1 and TRBJ2-7; 11 bases fit TRBD1. The CDR3 extends over 14 amino acids. Germline values: CDR1 SGHRS, CDR2 YFSETQ. The V and J ends lost 4 bases and 4 bases, in that order; junction bases with no gene match: 4. The CDR3 reads CASSADRGPYEQYF. Here the CDR3 DNA reads TGCGCCAGCAGCGCGGACAGGGGGCCTTACGAGCAGTACTTC.

V and J are TRBV29-1 and TRBJ1-2; no firm D call. Trimming left V 6 bases short and J 5 bases short, with 10 bases between. This CDR3 contains 11 residues. The V gene's germline CDR1 is SQVTM and CDR2 ANQGSEA. CDR3 in DNA: TGCAGCGTATTACCGGGATATGGCTACACCTTC. It codes for CSVLPGYGYTF.

The CDR3 nucleotides read TGTGCCAGCAGTGAAGCGACAGGGGGTCCTTGGGAGCAGTTCTTC. Translating it yields CASSEATGGPWEQFF. The V gene is TRBV6-1, the J gene TRBJ2-1; 9 nucleotides align to TRBD1. Germline V lookup: CDR1 MNHNS, CDR2 SASEGT. There are 15 residues in the CDR3. Germline trimming cut 0 bases from V and 10 bases from J; bases unmatched to any gene: 7.

The chain is built from TRBV6-5 and TRBJ1-2; D might be TRBD1 (5 bases). The CDR3 extends over 13 amino acids. V was clipped by 6 bases and J by 2 bases, with 10 bases between them. Germline CDR1 MNHEY, CDR2 SVGAGI. CDR3: CASSPGRNYGYTF. The CDR3 DNA reads as TGTGCCAGCAGCCCGGGACGGAACTATGGCTACACCTTC.

The rearrangement joins TRBV6-5 to TRBJ1-1; D unclear. The length of the CDR3 is 14 residues. CDR1 is MNHEY and CDR2 is SVGAGI in the germline V gene. V lost 2 bases and J lost 4, with 11 bases in between. Here the CDR3 DNA reads TGTGCCAGCAGTTACAAGGGTCCGGGCACTGAAGCTTTCTTT. This codes for CASSYKGPGTEAFF.

DNA for the CDR3: TGTGCCAGCAGTGATGCGGCCGCGGGGGAGCTGTTTTTT. Its protein product is CASSDAAAGELFF. V is TRBV6-4 and J is TRBJ2-2; D is unclear. Germline V gene data show CDR1 as MRHNA and CDR2 as SNTAGT. Trimming took off 3 bases at V and 8 bases at J, with 10 bases between the two ends. This CDR3 has 13 amino acids.

The sample holds a few counts of this clone. J is TRBJ2-2 and V is TRBV7-2, with D tentatively TRBD2 (6 bases). The V end lost 2 bases, the J end lost 2 bases, and 15 bases lay between the germline ends. Germline V gene data show CDR1 as SGHTA and CDR2 as FQGNSA. This CDR3 contains 17 residues. The CDR3 reads CASSLMELTSNTGELFF. The CDR3 DNA reads as TGTGCCAGCAGCTTAATGGAATTGACTAGTAACACCGGGGAGCTGTTTTTT.

In its sample, this clone was seen a few times. The chain uses TRBV15 and TRBJ2-5, with TRBD1 identical over 9 bases. The tail of the sequence fits TRBJ2-7 better, so the J call may be wrong. The CDR3 sequence is 15 residues long. Germline CDR1 is LNHNV and CDR2 is YYDKDF (reference sequence). CDR3 bases: TGTGCCACCAGCAGTAAGGGACAGGGTTGGGACGAGCAGTACTTC. Its protein product is CATSSKGQGWDEQYF.

V gene TRBV2 combines with J gene TRBJ2-5; D unclear. The V gene lost 6 bases and the J gene lost 5 bases, with 10 bases spanning the gap. The length of the CDR3 is 12 residues. Germline values: CDR1 SNHLY, CDR2 FYNNEI. The CDR3 reads CASRGSAETQYF. For the CDR3, the DNA is TGTGCCAGCAGGGGCTCCGCGGAGACCCAGTACTTC.

The CDR3 is CASSGGGRTEAFF. The CDR3 nucleotides read TGTGCCAGCAGTGGCGGGGGTCGGACTGAAGCTTTCTTT. The chain recombines TRBV2 with TRBJ1-1; the D gene is possibly TRBD1 (5 bases). There are 13 residues in the CDR3. The V gene's germline CDR1 is SNHLY and CDR2 FYNNEI. Deletions cut 4 bases from V and 5 bases from J, with 11 bases between.

This clone has a single count. The V call is TRBV7-6, the J call TRBJ2-2; no clear D. The germline CDR1 and CDR2 sequences are SGHVS and FNYEAQ. V was cut by 2 bases and J by 1 base, with 5 bases left in between. CDR3 length: 14 amino acids. The CDR3 region is CASSLNRNTGELFF. The CDR3 bases are TGTGCCAGCAGCTTAAACAGGAACACCGGGGAGCTGTTTTTT.

The chain employs TRBV28 and TRBJ1-5, with 7 bases lining up with TRBD1. This CDR3 is built from 17 residues. The germline V gene has CDR1 MDHEN and CDR2 SYDVKM. J gave up 0 bases and V 2 bases, and 7 bases lay outside the gene matches. CDR3 amino acids: CASSLRQGFFSNQPQHF. The DNA for the CDR3 is TGTGCCAGCAGTTTAAGACAGGGATTCTTTAGCAATCAGCCCCAGCATTTT. Filled out from reference TRBV28 and TRBJ1-5, the complete variable domain reads DVKVTQSSRYLVKRTGEKVFLECVQDMDHENMFWYRQDPGLGLRLIYFSYDVKMKEKGDIPEGYSVSREKKERFSLILESASTNQTSMYLCASSLRQGFFSNQPQHFGDGTRLSIL.

The CDR3 sequence is CASRMRLRLAKNIQYF. The CDR3 DNA reads TGTGCCAGCAGAATGAGACTCAGACTAGCCAAAAACATTCAGTACTTC. The V and J genes are TRBV2 and TRBJ2-4; D unresolved. The germline gives CDR1 SNHLY, CDR2 FYNNEI. V was pared by 6 bases and J by 0 bases, with 15 bases between. The CDR3 contains 16 residues.

The count of this clone is one. The rearrangement uses TRBV4-1 and TRBJ1-1; perhaps TRBD1 as D (6 bases). Germline V gene lookup returns CDR1 MGHRA and CDR2 YSYEKL. The CDR3 loop spans 13 amino acids. V lost 6 bases and J 1 base, leaving 9 bases between the germline ends. The CDR3, as DNA: TGCGCCAGCAGTGACAGGCCGAACACTGAAGCTTTCTTT. The encoded protein is CASSDRPNTEAFF.

This chain uses TRBV6-5 with TRBJ2-7, with a weak D call TRBD2 (5 bases). The CDR3 has 14 amino acids. Germline V CDR1 and CDR2: MNHEY, SVGAGI. The ends were cut back, 6 bases at V and 0 bases at J, with 12 bases in the middle. The CDR3 reads CASSLTGSSYEQYF. CDR3 in DNA: TGTGCCAGCAGCTTAACGGGGAGCTCCTACGAGCAGTACTTC.

This clone has at least ten counts. This chain uses TRBV28 with TRBJ2-5; no clear D gene. Germline V CDR1 and CDR2: MDHEN, SYDVKM. This CDR3 contains 15 residues. V was pared by 0 bases and J by 4 bases, with 12 bases between. The CDR3 protein is CASSLWGQVGETQYF. CDR3 sequence (DNA): TGTGCCAGCAGTTTATGGGGCCAGGTTGGAGAGACCCAGTACTTC.

The chain links TRBV5-4 to TRBJ2-5, with D hard to call. The germline CDR1 and CDR2 sequences are SGHNT and YYREEE (reference sequence). The germline V and J ends were trimmed by 1 base and 5 bases, with 9 bases remaining between them. This CDR3 comprises 13 residues. This chain's CDR3 is CASSLLGDETQYF. In DNA form, the CDR3 reads TGTGCCAGCAGCTTGCTTGGGGATGAGACCCAGTACTTC.

The chain recombines TRBV18 with TRBJ1-1; no reliable D call. The CDR3 loop spans 16 amino acids. CDR1 and CDR2 from the germline V gene are KGHSH and LQKENI. Trimming shortened V by 3 bases and J by 0 bases, and 14 bases separated the two germline ends. The CDR3 nucleotides are TGTGCCAGCTCACCCTCCAGGACGGTCATGAACACTGAAGCTTTCTTT. It is translated as CASSPSRTVMNTEAFF.